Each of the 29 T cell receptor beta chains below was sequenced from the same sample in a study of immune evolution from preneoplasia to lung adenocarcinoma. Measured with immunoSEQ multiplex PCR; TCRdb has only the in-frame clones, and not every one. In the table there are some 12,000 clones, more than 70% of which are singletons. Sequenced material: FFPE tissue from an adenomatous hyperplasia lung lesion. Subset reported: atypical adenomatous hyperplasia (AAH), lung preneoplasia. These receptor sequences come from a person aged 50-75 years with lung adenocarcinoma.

The chain's CDR3 is CASSQGEGAGYEQYF. The CDR3 DNA sequence: TGTGCCAGCAGCCAAGGTGAGGGGGCAGGCTACGAGCAGTACTTC. This chain joins TRBV4-2 and TRBJ2-7; 7 bases line up with TRBD1. Germline V lookup: CDR1 LGHNA, CDR2 YNFKEQ. The length of the CDR3 is 15 residues. The junction had 6 bases not matched to a gene; V was cut back by 1 base and J by 3 bases.

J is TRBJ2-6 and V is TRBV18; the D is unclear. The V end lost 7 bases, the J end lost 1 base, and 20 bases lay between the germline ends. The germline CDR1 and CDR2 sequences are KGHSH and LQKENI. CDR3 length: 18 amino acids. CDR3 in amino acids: CASLPGPKGRSGANVLTF. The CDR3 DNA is TGTGCCAGCTTGCCGGGTCCAAAAGGCCGGTCTGGGGCCAACGTCCTGACTTTC.

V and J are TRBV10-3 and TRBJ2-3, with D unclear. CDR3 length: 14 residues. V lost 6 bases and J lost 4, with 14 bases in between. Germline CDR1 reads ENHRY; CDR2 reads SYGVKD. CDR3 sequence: CAIREGQIADTQYF. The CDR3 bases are TGTGCCATCAGGGAAGGGCAGATCGCAGATACGCAGTATTTT.

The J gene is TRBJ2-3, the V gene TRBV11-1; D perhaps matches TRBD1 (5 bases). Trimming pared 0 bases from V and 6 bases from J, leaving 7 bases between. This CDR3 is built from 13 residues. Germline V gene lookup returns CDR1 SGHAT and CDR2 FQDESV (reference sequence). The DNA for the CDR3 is TGTGCCAGCAGCTTAGCGCAGGGCGATACGCAGTATTTT. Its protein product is CASSLAQGDTQYF. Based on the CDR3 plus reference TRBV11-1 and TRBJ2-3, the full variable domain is EAEVAQSPRYKITEKSQAVAFWCDPISGHATLYWYRQILGQGPELLVQFQDESVVDDSQLPKDRFSAERLKGVDSTLKIQPAELGDSAMYLCASSLAQGDTQYFGPGTRLTVL.

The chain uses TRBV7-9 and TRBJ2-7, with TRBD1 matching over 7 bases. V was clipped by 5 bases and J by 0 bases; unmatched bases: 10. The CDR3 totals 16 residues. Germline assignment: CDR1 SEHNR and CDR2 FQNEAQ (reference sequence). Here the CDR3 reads CASSRGGLRSSYEQYF. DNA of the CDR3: TGTGCCAGCAGCCGAGGGGGCCTGAGGAGCTCCTACGAGCAGTACTTC. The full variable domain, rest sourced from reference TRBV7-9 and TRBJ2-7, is DTGVSQNPRHKITKRGQNVTFRCDPISEHNRLYWYRQTLGQGPEFLTYFQNEAQLEKSRLLSDRFSAERPKGSFSTLEIQRTEQGDSAMYLCASSRGGLRSSYEQYFGPGTRLTVT.

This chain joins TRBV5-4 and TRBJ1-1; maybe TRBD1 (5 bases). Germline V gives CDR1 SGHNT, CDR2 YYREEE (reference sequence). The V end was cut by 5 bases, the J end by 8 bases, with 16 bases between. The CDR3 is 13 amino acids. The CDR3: CASSQTVGAEAFF. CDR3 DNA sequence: TGTGCCAGCAGTCAGACCGTCGGGGCAGAAGCTTTCTTT.

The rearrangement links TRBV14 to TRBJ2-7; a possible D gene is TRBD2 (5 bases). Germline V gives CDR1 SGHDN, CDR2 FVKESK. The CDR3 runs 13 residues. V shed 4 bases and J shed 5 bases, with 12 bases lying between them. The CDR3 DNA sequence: TGTGCCAGCAGCCCGGGATACCCGGACGAGCAGTACTTC. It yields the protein CASSPGYPDEQYF.

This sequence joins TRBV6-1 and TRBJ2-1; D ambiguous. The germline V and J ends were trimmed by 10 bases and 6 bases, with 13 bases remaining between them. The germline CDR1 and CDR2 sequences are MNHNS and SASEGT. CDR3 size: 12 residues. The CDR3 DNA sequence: TGTGCCACAGCCCTTTACGGCAATGAGCAGTTCTTC. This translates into CATALYGNEQFF.

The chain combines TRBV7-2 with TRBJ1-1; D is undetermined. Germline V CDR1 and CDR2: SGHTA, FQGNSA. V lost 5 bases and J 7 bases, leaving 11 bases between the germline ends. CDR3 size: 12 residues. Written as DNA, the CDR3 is TGTGCCAGCAGCCAGCAACGGATTGAAGCTTTCTTT. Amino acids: CASSQQRIEAFF. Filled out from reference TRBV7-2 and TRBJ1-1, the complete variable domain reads GAGVSQSPSNKVTEKGKDVELRCDPISGHTALYWYRQSLGQGLEFLIYFQGNSAPDKSGLPSDRFSAERTGGSVSTLTIQRTQQEDSAVYLCASSQQRIEAFFGQGTRLTVV.

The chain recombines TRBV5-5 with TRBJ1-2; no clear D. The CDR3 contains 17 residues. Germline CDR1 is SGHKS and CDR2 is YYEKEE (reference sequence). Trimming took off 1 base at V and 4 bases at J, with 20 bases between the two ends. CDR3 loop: CASSLSLRSEGVYGYTF. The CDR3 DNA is TGTGCCAGCAGCTTGTCCCTCCGCTCGGAGGGTGTCTATGGCTACACCTTC.

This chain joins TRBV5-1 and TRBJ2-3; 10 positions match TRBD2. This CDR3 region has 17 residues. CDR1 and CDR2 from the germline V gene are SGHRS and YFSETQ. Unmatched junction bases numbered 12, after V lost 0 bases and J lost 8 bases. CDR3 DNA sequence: TGCGCCAGCAGCTTGGTTGCTAGCGGGAGACCGGGCAGTACGCAGTATTTT. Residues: CASSLVASGRPGSTQYF.

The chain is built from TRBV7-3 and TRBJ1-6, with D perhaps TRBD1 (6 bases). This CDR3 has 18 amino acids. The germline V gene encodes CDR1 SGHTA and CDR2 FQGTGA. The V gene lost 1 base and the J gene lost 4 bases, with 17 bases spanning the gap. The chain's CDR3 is CASSLKLGTKIYNSPLHF. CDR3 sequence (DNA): TGTGCCAGCAGCTTAAAGCTGGGGACAAAAATATATAATTCACCCCTCCACTTT.

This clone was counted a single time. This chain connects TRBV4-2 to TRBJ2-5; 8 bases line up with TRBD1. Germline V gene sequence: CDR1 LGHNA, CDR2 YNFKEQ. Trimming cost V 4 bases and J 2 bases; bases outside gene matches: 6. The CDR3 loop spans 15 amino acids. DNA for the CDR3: TGTGCCAGCAGCCCAAGCCGGACAGGGCAAGAGACCCAGTACTTC. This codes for CASSPSRTGQETQYF.

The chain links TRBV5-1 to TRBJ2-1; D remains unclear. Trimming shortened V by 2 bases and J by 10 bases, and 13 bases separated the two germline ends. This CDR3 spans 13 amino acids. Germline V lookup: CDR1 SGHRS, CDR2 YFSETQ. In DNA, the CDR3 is TGCGCCAGCAGCTTAGTCGCGAACTCCGAGCAGTTCTTC. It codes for CASSLVANSEQFF.

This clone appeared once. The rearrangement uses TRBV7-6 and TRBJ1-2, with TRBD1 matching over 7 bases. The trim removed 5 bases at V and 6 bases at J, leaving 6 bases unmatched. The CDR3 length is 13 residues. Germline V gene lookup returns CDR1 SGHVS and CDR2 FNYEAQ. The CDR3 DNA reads TGTGCCAGCAGCACTCTAACAGGGGATGGCTACACCTTC. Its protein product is CASSTLTGDGYTF.

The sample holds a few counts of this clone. The CDR3, as DNA: TGTGCCAGCAGCTTAGAACAGGCCCGAAAATCCTACAATGAGCAGTTCTTC. Translating gives CASSLEQARKSYNEQFF. V usage is TRBV7-9 and J usage is TRBJ2-1; D is possibly TRBD1 (5 bases). The CDR3 has 17 amino acids. Trimming removed 1 base at V and 1 base at J, with 14 bases between. Germline lookup yields CDR1 SEHNR and CDR2 FQNEAQ (reference sequence).

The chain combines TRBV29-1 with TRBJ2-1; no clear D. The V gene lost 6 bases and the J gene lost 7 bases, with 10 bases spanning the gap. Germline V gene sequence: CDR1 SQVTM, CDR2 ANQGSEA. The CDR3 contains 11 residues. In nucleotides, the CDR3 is TGCAGCGTAACAGTCGTTAATGAGCAGTTCTTC. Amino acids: CSVTVVNEQFF.

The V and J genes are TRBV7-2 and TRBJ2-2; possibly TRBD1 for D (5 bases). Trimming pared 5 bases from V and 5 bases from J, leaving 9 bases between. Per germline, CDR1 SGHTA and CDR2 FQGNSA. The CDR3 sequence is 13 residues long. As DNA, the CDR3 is TGTGCCAGCAGCACCAGACAGACCGGGGAGCTGTTTTTT. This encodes CASSTRQTGELFF.

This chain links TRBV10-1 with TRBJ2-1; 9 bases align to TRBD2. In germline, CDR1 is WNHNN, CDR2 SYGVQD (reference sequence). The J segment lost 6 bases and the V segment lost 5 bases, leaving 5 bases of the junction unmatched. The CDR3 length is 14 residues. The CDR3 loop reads CASSPGTSSNEQFF. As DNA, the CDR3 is TGCGCCAGCAGTCCCGGGACTAGCTCCAATGAGCAGTTCTTC.

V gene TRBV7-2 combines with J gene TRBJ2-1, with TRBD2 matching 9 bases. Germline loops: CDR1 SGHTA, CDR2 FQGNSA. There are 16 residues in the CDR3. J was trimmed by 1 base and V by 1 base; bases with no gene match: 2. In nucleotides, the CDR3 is TGTGCCAGCAGCTTAGGGGCGGGAGGGTCCTACAATGAGCAGTTCTTC. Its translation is CASSLGAGGSYNEQFF.

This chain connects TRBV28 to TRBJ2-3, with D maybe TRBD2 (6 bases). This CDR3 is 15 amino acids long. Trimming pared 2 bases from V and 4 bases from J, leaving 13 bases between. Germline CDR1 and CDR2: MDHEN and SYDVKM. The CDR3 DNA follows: TGTGCCAGCAGTTTAACCGGAGGGGCGGCAGATACGCAGTATTTT. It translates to CASSLTGGAADTQYF.

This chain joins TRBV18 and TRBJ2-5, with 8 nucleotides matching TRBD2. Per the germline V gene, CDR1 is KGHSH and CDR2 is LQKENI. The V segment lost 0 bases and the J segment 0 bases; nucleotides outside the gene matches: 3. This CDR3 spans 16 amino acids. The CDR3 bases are TGTGCCAGCTCACCACCTGCTAGCGGGTACCAAGAGACCCAGTACTTC. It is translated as CASSPPASGYQETQYF. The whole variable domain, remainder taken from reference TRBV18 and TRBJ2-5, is NAGVMQNPRHLVRRRGQEARLRCSPMKGHSHVYWYRQLPEEGLKFMVYLQKENIIDESGMPKERFSAEFPKEGPSILRIQQVVRGDSAAYFCASSPPASGYQETQYFGPGTRLLVL.

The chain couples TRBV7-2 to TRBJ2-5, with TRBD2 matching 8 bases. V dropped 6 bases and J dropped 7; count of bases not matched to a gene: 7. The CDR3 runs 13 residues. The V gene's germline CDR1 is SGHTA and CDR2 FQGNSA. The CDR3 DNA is TGTGCCAGCAGGTCGGGACTAGTGGGGACCCAGTACTTC. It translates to CASRSGLVGTQYF.

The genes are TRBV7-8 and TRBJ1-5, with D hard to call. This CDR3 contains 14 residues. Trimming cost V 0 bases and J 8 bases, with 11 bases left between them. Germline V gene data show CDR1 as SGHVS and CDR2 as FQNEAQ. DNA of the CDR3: TGTGCCAGCAGCTTAGCGTCGGCCATGGAGCCCCAGCATTTT. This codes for CASSLASAMEPQHF.

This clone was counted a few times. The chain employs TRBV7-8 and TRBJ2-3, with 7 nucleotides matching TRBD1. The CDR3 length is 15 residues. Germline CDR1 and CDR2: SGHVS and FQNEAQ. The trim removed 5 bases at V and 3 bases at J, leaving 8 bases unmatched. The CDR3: CASSRVGTETDTQYF. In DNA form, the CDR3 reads TGTGCCAGCAGCAGGGTCGGGACAGAGACAGATACGCAGTATTTT.

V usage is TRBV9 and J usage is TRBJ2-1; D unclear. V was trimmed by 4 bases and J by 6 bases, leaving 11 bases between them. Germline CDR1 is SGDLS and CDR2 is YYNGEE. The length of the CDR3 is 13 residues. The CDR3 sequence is CASSLPLVNEQFF. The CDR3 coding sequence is TGTGCCAGCAGCCTCCCCCTTGTCAATGAGCAGTTCTTC.

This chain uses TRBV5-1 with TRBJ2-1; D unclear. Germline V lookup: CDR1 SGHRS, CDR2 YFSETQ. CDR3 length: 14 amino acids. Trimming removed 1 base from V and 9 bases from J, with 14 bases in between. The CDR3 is CASSLIALHPEQFF. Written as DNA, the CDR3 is TGCGCCAGCAGCTTGATCGCCCTGCACCCTGAGCAGTTCTTC. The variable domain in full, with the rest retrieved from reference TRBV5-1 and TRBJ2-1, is KAGVTQTPRYLIKTRGQQVTLSCSPISGHRSVSWYQQTPGQGLQFLFEYFSETQRNKGNFPGRFSGRQFSNSRSEMNVSTLELGDSALYLCASSLIALHPEQFFGPGTRLTVL.

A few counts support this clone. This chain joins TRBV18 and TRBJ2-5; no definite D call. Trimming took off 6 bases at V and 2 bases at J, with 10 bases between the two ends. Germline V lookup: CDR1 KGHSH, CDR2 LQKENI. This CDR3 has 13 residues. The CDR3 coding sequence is TGTGCCAGCTCCGATAGGGCGCAAGAGACCCAGTACTTC. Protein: CASSDRAQETQYF.

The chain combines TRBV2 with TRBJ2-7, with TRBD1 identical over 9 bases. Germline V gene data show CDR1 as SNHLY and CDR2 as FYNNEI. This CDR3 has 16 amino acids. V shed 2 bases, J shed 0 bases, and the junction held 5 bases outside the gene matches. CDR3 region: CASSEPGQGSSYEQYF. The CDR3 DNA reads TGTGCCAGCAGTGAACCGGGACAGGGTAGCTCCTACGAGCAGTACTTC.